The 17 T cell receptor beta chains below were found in one sample sequenced in a study of cytomegalovirus exposure and HLA in healthy donors. The PCR ran on 60 Vbeta and 13 Jbeta primers. Using immunoSEQ multiplex PCR, the repertoire was profiled, and TCRdb retains in-frame clones only, with some absent. The repertoire holds 90,000 or so clones, with about four fifths as singletons. The material sequenced was PBMCs. These receptors all come from a man between 25 and 39 years old in good health and CMV-seropositive.

This chain connects TRBV28 to TRBJ1-5, with 7 bases lining up with TRBD1. CDR1 is MDHEN, CDR2 SYDVKM, per germline. With 2 bases clipped from V and 2 bases from J, the junction kept 3 bases outside the gene matches. The CDR3 sequence is 15 residues long. CDR3 DNA sequence: TGTGCCAGCAGTTTACAGGGGGAGGGCAATCAGCCCCAGCATTTT. It is translated as CASSLQGEGNQPQHF.

V and J are TRBV27 and TRBJ1-2; 8 bases match TRBD1. The J segment lost 8 bases and the V segment lost 2 bases, leaving 7 bases of the junction unmatched. CDR1 MNHEY and CDR2 SMNVEV come from the germline V gene (reference sequence). The CDR3 covers 14 residues. The CDR3 DNA reads as TGTGCCAGCAGTTTAAAACAGGGGGGGGGAGGCTACACCTTC. The encoded protein is CASSLKQGGGGYTF.

The J gene is TRBJ2-5, the V gene TRBV28; D is unresolved. The V end lost 6 bases, the J end lost 3 bases, and 5 bases lay between the germline ends. The germline V gene has CDR1 MDHEN and CDR2 SYDVKM. This CDR3 comprises 11 residues. CDR3 DNA: TGTGCCAGCAGCCTTGAAGAGACCCAGTACTTC. It codes for CASSLEETQYF. The full variable domain, with the rest looked up from reference TRBV28 and TRBJ2-5, is DVKVTQSSRYLVKRTGEKVFLECVQDMDHENMFWYRQDPGLGLRLIYFSYDVKMKEKGDIPEGYSVSREKKERFSLILESASTNQTSMYLCASSLEETQYFGPGTRLLVL.

The genes are TRBV28 and TRBJ2-1; TRBD2 might be the D (5 bases). CDR3 length: 16 amino acids. Deletions cut 5 bases from V and 3 bases from J, with 17 bases between. CDR1 MDHEN and CDR2 SYDVKM come from the germline V gene. CDR3 DNA: TGTGCCAGCAGTCCCCCCCCGCGGGCCTACTACAATGAGCAGTTCTTC. This gives the protein CASSPPPRAYYNEQFF.

This chain connects TRBV19 to TRBJ2-1, with 7 bases matching TRBD2. CDR1 is LNHDA and CDR2 is SQIVND in the germline V gene (reference sequence). The CDR3 covers 17 residues. With V trimmed by 1 base and J by 4 bases, 10 bases remained unmatched. CDR3 nucleotide sequence: TGTGCCAGTAGTATAGGTCCTCGGACTAGGGGATACAATGAGCAGTTCTTC. Its protein is CASSIGPRTRGYNEQFF.

The V gene is TRBV5-4, the J gene TRBJ2-7, with 10 bases lining up with TRBD2. The CDR3 consists of 15 residues. Germline V gene sequence: CDR1 SGHNT, CDR2 YYREEE (reference sequence). Trimming took 3 bases from V and 3 from J; bases not matched to a gene: 6. DNA for the CDR3: TGTGCCAGCAGCTCGGGACTAGCGAGTGACTACGAGCAGTACTTC. Protein: CASSSGLASDYEQYF.

The chain is built from TRBV5-6 and TRBJ2-5; no definite D call. Trimming cost V 4 bases and J 3 bases, with 4 bases left between them. Germline lookup yields CDR1 SGHDT and CDR2 YYEEEE. This CDR3 spans 11 amino acids. CDR3 sequence: CASSREETQYF. The CDR3 DNA reads TGTGCCAGCAGCCGAGAAGAGACCCAGTACTTC.

The chain recombines TRBV6-5 with TRBJ1-1, with D maybe TRBD1 (5 bases). The germline CDR1 and CDR2 sequences are MNHEY and SVGAGI. CDR3 length: 12 residues. V was cut by 2 bases and J by 7 bases, with 8 bases left in between. In DNA, the CDR3 is TGTGCCAGCAGTTACATGGGGGGTGAAGCTTTCTTT. Its translation: CASSYMGGEAFF.

The rearrangement links TRBV18 to TRBJ2-5, with 8 bases that match TRBD2. Germline V gene data show CDR1 as KGHSH and CDR2 as LQKENI. After removal of 3 bases from V and 4 bases from J, the junction contained 1 base not matched to a gene. This CDR3 is 13 amino acids long. CDR3 sequence reads: CASSPLAGETQYF. DNA for the CDR3: TGTGCCAGCTCACCTCTAGCGGGAGAGACCCAGTACTTC. The full variable domain, completed using reference TRBV18 and TRBJ2-5, is NAGVMQNPRHLVRRRGQEARLRCSPMKGHSHVYWYRQLPEEGLKFMVYLQKENIIDESGMPKERFSAEFPKEGPSILRIQQVVRGDSAAYFCASSPLAGETQYFGPGTRLLVL.

The chain employs TRBV5-4 and TRBJ2-3; TRBD2 matches at 9 bases. J gave up 3 bases and V 10 bases, and 12 bases lay outside the gene matches. This CDR3 region has 15 residues. The V gene's germline CDR1 is SGHNT and CDR2 YYREEE (reference sequence). CDR3 bases: TGTGCCCCCGGTGTAGCGGGAGTCGGTACAGATACGCAGTATTTT. This encodes CAPGVAGVGTDTQYF.

The gene calls are TRBV6-1 and TRBJ1-1; possible D gene TRBD1, 6 bases. Trimming removed 4 bases from V and 2 bases from J, with 11 bases in between. The germline V gene has CDR1 MNHNS and CDR2 SASEGT. CDR3 size: 14 residues. The CDR3 sequence is CASSVGGLNTEAFF. DNA of the CDR3: TGTGCCAGCAGTGTCGGGGGGCTCAACACTGAAGCTTTCTTT.

The chain joins TRBV6-5 to TRBJ2-1; a weak D match, TRBD2 (5 bases). V was pared by 4 bases and J by 7 bases, with 17 bases between. CDR1 is MNHEY and CDR2 is SVGAGI in the germline V gene. The CDR3 loop spans 15 amino acids. DNA of the CDR3: TGTGCCAGCAGTTCCCTCCCGCTAGCAACGAATGAGCAGTTCTTC. Protein: CASSSLPLATNEQFF.

This chain links TRBV5-1 with TRBJ2-7; 10 bases fit TRBD1. V was clipped by 0 bases and J by 5 bases; unmatched bases: 5. The CDR3 is 15 amino acids. Germline V gives CDR1 SGHRS, CDR2 YFSETQ. CDR3 coding DNA: TGCGCCAGCAGCTTGGTAGACAGGGGGCTGGACGAGCAGTACTTC. This encodes CASSLVDRGLDEQYF.

V gene TRBV11-2 combines with J gene TRBJ2-3; possibly TRBD1 for D (6 bases). The CDR3 contains 15 residues. Trimming shortened V by 0 bases and J by 2 bases, and 9 bases separated the two germline ends. The germline gives CDR1 SGHAT, CDR2 FQNNGV. The CDR3 coding sequence is TGTGCCAGCAGCTTAGACCGGACAGTCACAGATACGCAGTATTTT. Its protein is CASSLDRTVTDTQYF.

This clone was seen just once. The rearrangement links TRBV13 to TRBJ1-3; the D gene is possibly TRBD1 (6 bases). Trimming took 4 bases from V and 3 from J, leaving 10 bases between them. The germline V gene has CDR1 PRHDT and CDR2 FYEKMQ (reference sequence). CDR3 length: 14 residues. The DNA for the CDR3 is TGTGCCAGCAGCTCCGGACAGCATGGAAACACCATATATTTT. Protein: CASSSGQHGNTIYF.

The chain couples TRBV5-4 to TRBJ2-2; the match to TRBD1 covers 9 bases. With 0 bases clipped from V and 5 bases from J, the junction kept 8 bases outside the gene matches. The CDR3 consists of 17 residues. The germline gives CDR1 SGHNT, CDR2 YYREEE (reference sequence). CDR3 sequence: CASSLGLQGQGTGELFF. The CDR3 DNA sequence: TGTGCCAGCAGCTTGGGATTACAGGGACAGGGTACCGGGGAGCTGTTTTTT.

This clone was seen a single time. The chain carries TRBV5-6 and TRBJ2-5, with a tentative D call TRBD1 (6 bases). In germline, CDR1 is SGHDT, CDR2 YYEEEE. V lost 1 base to trimming and J lost 11 bases, with 21 bases between them. The CDR3 covers 15 residues. CDR3 sequence: CASSLNDRPINEQYF. CDR3 nucleotides: TGTGCCAGCAGCTTGAACGACAGGCCAATTAATGAGCAGTACTTC. The entire variable domain, with the rest obtained from reference TRBV5-6 and TRBJ2-5, is as follows: DAGVTQSPTHLIKTRGQQVTLRCSPKSGHDTVSWYQQALGQGPQFIFQYYEEEERQRGNFPDRFSGHQFPNYSSELNVNALLLGDSALYLCASSLNDRPINEQYFGPGTRLLVL.